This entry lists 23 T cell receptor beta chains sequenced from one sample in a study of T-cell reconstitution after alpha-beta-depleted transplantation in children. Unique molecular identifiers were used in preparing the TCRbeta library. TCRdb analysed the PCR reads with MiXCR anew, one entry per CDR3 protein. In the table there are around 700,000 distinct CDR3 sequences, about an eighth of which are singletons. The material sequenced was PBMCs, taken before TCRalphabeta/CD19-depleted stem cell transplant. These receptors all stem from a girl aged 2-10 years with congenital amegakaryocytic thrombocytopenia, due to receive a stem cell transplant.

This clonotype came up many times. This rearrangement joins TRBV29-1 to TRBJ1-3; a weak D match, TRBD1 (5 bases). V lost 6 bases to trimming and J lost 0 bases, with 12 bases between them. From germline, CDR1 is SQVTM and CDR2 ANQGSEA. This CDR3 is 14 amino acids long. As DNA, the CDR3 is TGCAGCGTCCAGGGCCGTCTCTCTGGAAACACCATATATTTT. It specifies CSVQGRLSGNTIYF.

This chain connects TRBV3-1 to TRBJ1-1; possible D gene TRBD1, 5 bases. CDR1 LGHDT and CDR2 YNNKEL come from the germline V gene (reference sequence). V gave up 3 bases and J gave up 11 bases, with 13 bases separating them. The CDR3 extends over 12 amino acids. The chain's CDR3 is CASSHGGSMAFF. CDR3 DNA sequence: TGTGCCAGCAGCCATGGGGGTTCGATGGCTTTCTTT.

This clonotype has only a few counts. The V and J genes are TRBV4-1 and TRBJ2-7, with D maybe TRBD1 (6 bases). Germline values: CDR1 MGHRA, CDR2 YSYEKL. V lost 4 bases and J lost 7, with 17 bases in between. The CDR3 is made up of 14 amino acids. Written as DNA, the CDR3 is TGCGCCAGCAGCCCCCGGGACATATCGCGAGAGCAGTACTTC. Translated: CASSPRDISREQYF.

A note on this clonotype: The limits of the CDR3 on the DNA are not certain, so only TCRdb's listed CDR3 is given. The CDR3 spells CASSFGSGYGYTF. This chain links TRBV12-3 or TRBV12-4 with TRBJ1-2. The CDR3 spans 13 amino acids, including both terminal residues.

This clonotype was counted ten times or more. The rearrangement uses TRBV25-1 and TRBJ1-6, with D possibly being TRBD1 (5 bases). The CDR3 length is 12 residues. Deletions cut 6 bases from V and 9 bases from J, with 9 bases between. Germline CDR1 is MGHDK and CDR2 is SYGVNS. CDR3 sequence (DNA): TGTGCCAGCAGCGGGGGGAGTTCACCCCTCCACTTT. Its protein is CASSGGSSPLHF.

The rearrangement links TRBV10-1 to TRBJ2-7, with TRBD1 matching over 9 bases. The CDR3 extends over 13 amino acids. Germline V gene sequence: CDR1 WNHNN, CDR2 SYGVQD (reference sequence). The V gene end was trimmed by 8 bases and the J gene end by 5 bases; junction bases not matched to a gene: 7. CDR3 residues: CASGDRVIHEQYF. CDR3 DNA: TGCGCCAGCGGGGACAGGGTGATACACGAGCAGTACTTC.

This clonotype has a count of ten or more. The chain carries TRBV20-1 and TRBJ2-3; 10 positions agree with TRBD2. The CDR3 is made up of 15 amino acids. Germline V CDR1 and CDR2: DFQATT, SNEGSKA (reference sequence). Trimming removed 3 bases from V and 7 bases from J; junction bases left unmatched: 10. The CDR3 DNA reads TGCAGTGCTAGGGCCCCGGGACTAGCGACCCATACGCAGTATTTT. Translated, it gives CSARAPGLATHTQYF.

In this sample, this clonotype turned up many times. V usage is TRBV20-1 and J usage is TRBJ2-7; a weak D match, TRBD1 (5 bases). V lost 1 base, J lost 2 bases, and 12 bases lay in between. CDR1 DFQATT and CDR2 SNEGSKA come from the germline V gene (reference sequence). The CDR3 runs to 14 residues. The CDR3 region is CSARADSRTYEQYF. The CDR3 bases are TGCAGTGCTAGAGCAGACAGTCGCACCTACGAGCAGTACTTC.

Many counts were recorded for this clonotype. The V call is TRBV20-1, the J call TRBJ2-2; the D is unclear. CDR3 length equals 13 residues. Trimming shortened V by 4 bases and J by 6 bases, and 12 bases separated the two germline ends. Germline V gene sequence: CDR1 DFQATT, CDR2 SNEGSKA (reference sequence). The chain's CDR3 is CSAKSVVPGELFF. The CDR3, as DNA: TGCAGTGCTAAATCAGTAGTTCCCGGGGAGCTGTTTTTT.

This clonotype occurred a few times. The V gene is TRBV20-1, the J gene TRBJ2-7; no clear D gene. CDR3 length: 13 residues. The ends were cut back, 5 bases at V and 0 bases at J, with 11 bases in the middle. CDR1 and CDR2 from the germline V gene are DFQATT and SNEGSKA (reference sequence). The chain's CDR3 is CSAPASSSYEQYF. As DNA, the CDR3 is TGCAGTGCTCCGGCCTCAAGCTCCTACGAGCAGTACTTC.

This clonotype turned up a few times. This CDR3 is CSARGGESSYEQYF. In DNA, the CDR3 is TGCAGTGCTAGAGGAGGGGAGAGCTCCTACGAGCAGTACTTC. This sequence joins TRBV20-1 and TRBJ2-7, with D possibly called TRBD1 or TRBD2 (5 bases each). Germline V gene lookup returns CDR1 DFQATT and CDR2 SNEGSKA (reference sequence). Deletions cut 1 base from V and 0 bases from J, with 10 bases between. The CDR3 totals 14 residues.

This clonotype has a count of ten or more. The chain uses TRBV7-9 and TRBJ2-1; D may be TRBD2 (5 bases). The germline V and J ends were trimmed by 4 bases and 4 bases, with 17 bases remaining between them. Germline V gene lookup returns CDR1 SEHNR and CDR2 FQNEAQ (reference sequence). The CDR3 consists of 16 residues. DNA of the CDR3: TGTGCCAGCAGCTCCTCTATTCGCGGAGGTTACAATGAGCAGTTCTTC. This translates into CASSSSIRGGYNEQFF.

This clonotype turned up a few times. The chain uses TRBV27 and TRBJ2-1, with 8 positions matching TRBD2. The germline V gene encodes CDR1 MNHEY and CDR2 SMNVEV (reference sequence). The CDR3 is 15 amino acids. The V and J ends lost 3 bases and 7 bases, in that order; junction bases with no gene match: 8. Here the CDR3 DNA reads TGTGCCAGCAGTTTGGGTTCGGGGGGGTCGAATGAGCAGTTCTTC. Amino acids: CASSLGSGGSNEQFF.

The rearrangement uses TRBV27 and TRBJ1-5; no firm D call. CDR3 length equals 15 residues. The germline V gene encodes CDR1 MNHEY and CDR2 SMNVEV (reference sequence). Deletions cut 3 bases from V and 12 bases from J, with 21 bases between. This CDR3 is CASSLVGPGGQDQHF. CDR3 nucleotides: TGTGCCAGCAGTTTGGTCGGTCCAGGCGGTCAGGACCAGCATTTT.

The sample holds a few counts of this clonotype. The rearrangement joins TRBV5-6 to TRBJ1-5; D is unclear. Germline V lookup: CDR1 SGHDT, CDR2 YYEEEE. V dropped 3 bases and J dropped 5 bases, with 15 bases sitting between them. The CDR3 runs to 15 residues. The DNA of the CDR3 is TGTGCCAGCAGCTCGGGTTCGGCAAGGTATCAGCCCCAGCATTTT. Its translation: CASSSGSARYQPQHF.

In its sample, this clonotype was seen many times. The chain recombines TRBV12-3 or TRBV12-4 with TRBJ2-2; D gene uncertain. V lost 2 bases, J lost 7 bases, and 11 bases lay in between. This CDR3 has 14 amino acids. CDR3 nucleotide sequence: TGTGCCAGCAGTTTACCCTCGGGTGGCGGGGAGCTGTTTTTT. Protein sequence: CASSLPSGGGELFF.

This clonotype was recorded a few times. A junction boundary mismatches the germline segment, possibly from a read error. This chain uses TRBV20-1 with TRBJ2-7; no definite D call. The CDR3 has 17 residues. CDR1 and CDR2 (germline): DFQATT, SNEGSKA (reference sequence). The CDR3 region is CCAGRRRNRAFNYEQYF. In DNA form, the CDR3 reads TGCTGTGCTGGCCGGAGAAGGAATCGAGCGTTCAACTACGAGCAGTACTTC.

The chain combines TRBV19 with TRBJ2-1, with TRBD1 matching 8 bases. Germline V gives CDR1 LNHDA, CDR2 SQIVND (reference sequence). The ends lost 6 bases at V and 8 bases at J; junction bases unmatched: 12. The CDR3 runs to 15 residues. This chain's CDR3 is CASRGRDRFVYEQFF. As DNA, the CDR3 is TGTGCCAGTAGAGGCAGGGACAGGTTTGTGTATGAGCAGTTCTTC.

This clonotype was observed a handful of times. The CDR3 is CASSQNQKLFF. Written as DNA, the CDR3 is TGCGCCAGCAGCCAAAATCAAAAACTGTTTTTT. V and J are TRBV4-1 and TRBJ1-4; D remains unclear. Per germline, CDR1 MGHRA and CDR2 YSYEKL. The ends were cut back, 2 bases at V and 9 bases at J, with 4 bases in the middle. This CDR3 has 11 amino acids.

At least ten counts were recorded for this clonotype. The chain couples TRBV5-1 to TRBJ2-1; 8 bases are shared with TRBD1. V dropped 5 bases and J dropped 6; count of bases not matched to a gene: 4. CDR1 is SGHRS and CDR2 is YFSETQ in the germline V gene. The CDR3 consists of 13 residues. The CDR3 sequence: CASSRTGPNEQFF. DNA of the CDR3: TGCGCCAGCAGTAGGACAGGGCCCAATGAGCAGTTCTTC.

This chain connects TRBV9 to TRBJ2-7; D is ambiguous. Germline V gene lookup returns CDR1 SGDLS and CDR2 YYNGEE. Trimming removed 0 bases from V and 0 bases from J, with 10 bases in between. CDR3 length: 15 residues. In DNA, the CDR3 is TGTGCCAGCAGCGTAGGGCCGGCAGCCTCCTACGAGCAGTACTTC. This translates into CASSVGPAASYEQYF.

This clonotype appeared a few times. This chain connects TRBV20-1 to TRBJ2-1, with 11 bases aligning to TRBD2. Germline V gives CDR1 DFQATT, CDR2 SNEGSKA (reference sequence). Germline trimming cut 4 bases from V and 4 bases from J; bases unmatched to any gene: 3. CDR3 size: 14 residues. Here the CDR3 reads CSAKTSGNYNEQFF. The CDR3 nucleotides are TGCAGTGCTAAGACTAGCGGGAATTACAATGAGCAGTTCTTC.

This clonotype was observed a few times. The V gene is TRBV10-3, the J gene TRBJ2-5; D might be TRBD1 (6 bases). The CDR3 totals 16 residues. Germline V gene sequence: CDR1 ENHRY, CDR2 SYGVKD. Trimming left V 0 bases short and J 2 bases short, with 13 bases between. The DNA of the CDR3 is TGTGCCATCAGTGAGTCAAAAGCCAGGGGTCAAGAGACCCAGTACTTC. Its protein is CAISESKARGQETQYF.